These T cell receptor beta chains were read from a single sample in a study of CD8+ T cells in alopecia areata. Clones were sequenced by immunoSEQ multiplex PCR, and TCRdb holds only the in-frame ones, with some missing. The table includes 150,000 to 200,000 clones, about three fifths detected once. The sample in question was CD4+ T cells sorted from blood, obtained around week 50, from a patient treated with tofacitinib. The source is a human donor with alopecia areata. CDR3s include the opening cysteine and the closing phenylalanine or tryptophan. Each record gives: V gene, clone size, D gene, J gene, CDR3 protein, CDR3 DNA. D genes are given only for firm matches. The size entry is marked missing in some rows and otherwise reads once, few, many or a size class.

V: TRBV7-2; size: NA; D: TRBD2; J: TRBJ2-7; CDR3: CASSRPGTSGGMYEQYF; DNA: TGTGCCAGCAGCCGACCCGGGACTAGCGGGGGGATGTACGAGCAGTACTTC
V: TRBV23-1; size: few; D: NA; J: TRBJ1-2; CDR3: CASSQTVIGAFNYGYTF; DNA: TGCGCCAGCAGTCAAACGGTTATCGGGGCCTTCAACTATGGCTACACCTTC
V: TRBV27; size: NA; D: TRBD2; J: TRBJ2-7; CDR3: CASSRAGTSYEQYF; DNA: TGTGCCAGCAGTAGAGCCGGGACTAGCTACGAGCAGTACTTC
V: TRBV7-9; size: few; D: NA; J: TRBJ1-5; CDR3: CASSPGGHQDQPQHF; DNA: TGTGCCAGCAGCCCCGGGGGACATCAAGATCAGCCCCAGCATTTT
V: TRBV30; size: NA; D: NA; J: TRBJ1-1; CDR3: CAQRRGNTEAFF; DNA: TGTGCCCAAAGGAGGGGGAACACTGAAGCTTTCTTT
V: TRBV29-1; size: NA; D: TRBD1; J: TRBJ1-2; CDR3: CSVENLFSDRDGYTF; DNA: TGCAGCGTTGAGAACTTATTCTCGGACAGGGACGGCTACACCTTC
V: TRBV30; size: NA; D: TRBD1; J: TRBJ1-1; CDR3: CAWRNTGGTEAFF; DNA: TGTGCCTGGAGGAATACAGGGGGAACTGAAGCTTTCTTT
V: TRBV19; size: NA; D: NA; J: TRBJ1-1; CDR3: CASSMGESGRTEAFF; DNA: TGTGCCAGTAGTATGGGGGAGTCCGGGAGGACTGAAGCTTTCTTT
V: TRBV2; size: few; D: NA; J: TRBJ2-3; CDR3: CASSRNGGIGDTQYF; DNA: TGTGCCAGCAGTCGGAATGGGGGAATTGGAGATACGCAGTATTTT
V: TRBV30; size: NA; D: NA; J: TRBJ2-5; CDR3: CALETGSETQYF; DNA: TGTGCCCTAGAGACAGGTAGCGAGACCCAGTACTTC
V: TRBV7-9; size: few; D: NA; J: TRBJ1-1; CDR3: CASSIEGFEAFF; DNA: TGTGCCAGCAGCATAGAGGGTTTTGAAGCTTTCTTT
V: TRBV10-3; size: NA; D: NA; J: TRBJ1-6; CDR3: CAISDRPDNSPLHF; DNA: TGTGCCATCAGTGATAGGCCTGACAATTCACCCCTCCACTTT
V: TRBV6-6; size: NA; D: NA; J: TRBJ1-1; CDR3: CASGEGAEAFF; DNA: TGTGCCAGCGGGGAGGGTGCAGAAGCTTTCTTT
V: TRBV7-3; size: NA; D: NA; J: TRBJ2-3; CDR3: CASSTEQGTDTQYF; DNA: TGTGCCAGCAGCACGGAACAGGGCACAGATACGCAGTATTTT
V: TRBV5-1; size: NA; D: NA; J: TRBJ1-1; CDR3: CASSLSLEEAFF; DNA: TGCGCCAGCAGCTTGTCTTTGGAAGAAGCTTTCTTT
V: TRBV9; size: NA; D: NA; J: TRBJ2-1; CDR3: CASSVEGAVLANEQFF; DNA: TGTGCCAGCAGCGTAGAAGGGGCGGTTTTAGCCAATGAGCAGTTCTTC
V: TRBV5-1; size: NA; D: NA; J: TRBJ2-6; CDR3: CASSLGQAAGANVLTF; DNA: TGCGCCAGCAGCTTGGGGCAAGCAGCTGGGGCCAACGTCCTGACTTTC
V: TRBV29-1; size: few; D: NA; J: TRBJ1-5; CDR3: CSVEIGKEDRQPQHF; DNA: TGCAGCGTTGAAATAGGCAAGGAGGACAGACAGCCCCAGCATTTT
V: TRBV18; size: many; D: NA; J: TRBJ1-1; CDR3: CASSPSLGGGAEAFF; DNA: TGTGCCAGCTCACCCTCGTTAGGAGGTGGCGCTGAAGCTTTCTTT
V: TRBV5-1; size: once; D: NA; J: TRBJ1-4; CDR3: CASNWTRDGATNEKLFF; DNA: TGCGCCAGCAACTGGACCCGGGACGGCGCAACTAATGAAAAACTGTTTTTT
V: TRBV30; size: NA; D: NA; J: TRBJ1-5; CDR3: CAAGGQYNQPQHF; DNA: TGTGCCGCCGGCGGACAGTATAATCAGCCCCAGCATTTT
V: TRBV4-3; size: NA; D: TRBD2; J: TRBJ2-3; CDR3: CASSQDQRGNRHTDTQYF; DNA: TGCGCCAGCAGCCAAGATCAGCGGGGGAACCGACACACAGATACGCAGTATTTT
V: TRBV30; size: NA; D: TRBD2; J: TRBJ2-1; CDR3: CAWSVRSGTSEQFF; DNA: TGTGCCTGGAGTGTCCGGTCCGGGACTAGCGAGCAGTTCTTC
V: TRBV7-2; size: NA; D: TRBD2; J: TRBJ2-7; CDR3: CASSSGGSSYEQYF; DNA: TGTGCCAGCAGCTCCGGGGGGAGCTCCTACGAGCAGTACTTC
V: TRBV2; size: NA; D: NA; J: TRBJ1-6; CDR3: CASGSITGSSPLHF; DNA: TGTGCCAGCGGTTCAATCACAGGGTCCTCACCCCTCCACTTT
V: TRBV7-2; size: once; D: NA; J: TRBJ2-3; CDR3: CASSEPRGLTDTQYF; DNA: TGTGCCAGCAGCGAACCAAGGGGTCTCACAGATACGCAGTATTTT
V: TRBV2; size: NA; D: TRBD1; J: TRBJ2-3; CDR3: CASSDTGGTQYF; DNA: TGTGCCAGCAGTGACACAGGGGGTACGCAGTATTTT
V: TRBV18; size: NA; D: NA; J: TRBJ2-5; CDR3: CASSPPAGAQETQYF; DNA: TGTGCCAGCTCACCACCAGCTGGGGCACAAGAGACCCAGTACTTC
V: TRBV4-1; size: once; D: NA; J: TRBJ1-2; CDR3: CASSPDLPGAASNYGYTF; DNA: TGCGCCAGCAGCCCGGATTTGCCAGGGGCCGCTTCTAACTATGGCTACACCTTC
V: TRBV29-1; size: few; D: TRBD1; J: TRBJ1-1; CDR3: CSARQGSEAFF; DNA: TGCAGCGCTAGACAGGGGTCTGAAGCTTTCTTT
V: TRBV5-6; size: once; D: NA; J: TRBJ2-2; CDR3: CASSLGKTGELFF; DNA: TGTGCCAGCAGCTTGGGGAAAACCGGGGAGCTGTTTTTT
V: TRBV6-5; size: NA; D: TRBD1; J: TRBJ2-4; CDR3: CASSRTGRNIQYF; DNA: TGTGCCAGCTCCCGGACAGGCAGGAACATTCAGTACTTC
V: TRBV10-3; size: NA; D: NA; J: TRBJ2-3; CDR3: CAISVIATDTQYF; DNA: TGTGCCATCAGTGTCATAGCCACAGATACGCAGTATTTT
V: TRBV4-1; size: NA; D: NA; J: TRBJ2-6; CDR3: CASSQDGGKISGANVLTF; DNA: TGCGCCAGCAGCCAAGATGGAGGCAAGATCTCTGGGGCCAACGTCCTGACTTTC
V: TRBV30; size: NA; D: NA; J: TRBJ2-3; CDR3: CAWSVRRLETQYF; DNA: TGTGCCTGGAGTGTACGGCGGCTAGAGACGCAGTATTTT
V: TRBV29-1; size: few; D: TRBD2; J: TRBJ2-2; CDR3: CSVEDDREATGELFF; DNA: TGCAGCGTTGAAGATGACCGGGAGGCCACCGGGGAGCTGTTTTTT